This TCR beta chain was recorded in a study of graft-versus-host responses after intestinal transplantation. Study details: Every one of the recipients received anti-thymocyte globulin induction and afterwards took tacrolimus and steroids for 3 to 4 years.

Germline lookup yields CDR1 SGDLS and CDR2 YYNGEE. The CDR3 contains 16 residues. The junction had 8 bases not matched to a gene; V was cut back by 0 bases and J by 6 bases. TCRdb's table, derived via immunoSEQ multiplex PCR, lists solely in-frame clones and lacks some. Among 150,000 or so clones listed, about nine tenths were seen once. General study findings and limits: GvH clones occurred in recipient marrow; some first appeared in ileum or blood. Early HvG declines after transplant were associated with peak circulating GvH clone levels.

A note on this clone: What it binds is not known.

The material was unstimulated CD4+ T cells sorted from spleen or lymph node cells, obtained before intestinal transplant. The V call is TRBV9, the J call TRBJ2-3; 9 nucleotides match TRBD2. The clonotype was recovered from a human donor who received an intestinal transplant. The CDR3 protein is CASSVGGGSGSDTQYF. The CDR3 bases are TGTGCCAGCAGCGTAGGTGGAGGTAGCGGGAGTGATACGCAGTATTTT.